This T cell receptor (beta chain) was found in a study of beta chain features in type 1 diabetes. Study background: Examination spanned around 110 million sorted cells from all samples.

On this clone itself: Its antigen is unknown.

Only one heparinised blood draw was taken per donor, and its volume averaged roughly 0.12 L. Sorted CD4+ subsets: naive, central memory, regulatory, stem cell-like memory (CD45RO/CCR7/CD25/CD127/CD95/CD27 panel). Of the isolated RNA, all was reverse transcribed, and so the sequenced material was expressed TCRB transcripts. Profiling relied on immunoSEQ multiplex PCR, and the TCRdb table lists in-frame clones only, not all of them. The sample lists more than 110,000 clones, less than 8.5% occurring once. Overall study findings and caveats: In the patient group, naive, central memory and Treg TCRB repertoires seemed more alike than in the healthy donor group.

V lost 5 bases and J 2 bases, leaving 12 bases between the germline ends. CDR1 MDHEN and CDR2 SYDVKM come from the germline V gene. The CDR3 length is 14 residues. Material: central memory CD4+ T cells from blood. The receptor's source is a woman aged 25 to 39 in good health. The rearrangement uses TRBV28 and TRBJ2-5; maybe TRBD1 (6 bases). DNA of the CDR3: TGTGCCAGCAGTCTACAGGGCGGGCAAGAGACCCAGTACTTC. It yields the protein CASSLQGGQETQYF.